Each of the 16 T cell receptor beta chains below was sequenced from the same sample in a study of T cell clones after liver transplantation. Profiled with immunoSEQ multiplex PCR; TCRdb holds only in-frame clones, not every one. The data contain about 75,000 clones, approximately 81% of them singletons. The source was CD4+ T cells from blood, collected about 50 months after liver transplant. The receptors stem from a human patient who received a liver transplant. Some T cells may have come from the graft donor.

The chain links TRBV4-3 to TRBJ2-3, with D perhaps matching TRBD1 (6 bases). V dropped 3 bases and J dropped 7 bases, with 23 bases sitting between them. Germline V gene sequence: CDR1 LGHNA, CDR2 YSLEER. The CDR3 is made up of 17 amino acids. In nucleotides, the CDR3 is TGCGCCAGCAGCCAGAGTACAGGGACCTTCCGGTCGCATACGCAGTATTTT. Protein: CASSQSTGTFRSHTQYF.

The rearrangement joins TRBV29-1 to TRBJ2-1; the D is unclear. Germline assignment: CDR1 SQVTM and CDR2 ANQGSEA. The CDR3 contains 12 residues. The V and J ends lost 5 bases and 4 bases respectively, with 9 bases between them. CDR3 sequence (DNA): TGCAGCGTTAAAGGACCTTACAATGAGCAGTTCTTC. As protein: CSVKGPYNEQFF.

V is TRBV7-9 and J is TRBJ2-7; 7 bases match TRBD1. The V gene end was trimmed by 5 bases and the J gene end by 1 base; junction bases not matched to a gene: 8. This CDR3 contains 15 residues. The germline V gene encodes CDR1 SEHNR and CDR2 FQNEAQ (reference sequence). The CDR3 spells CASSQEEQGSYEQYF. The CDR3 nucleotides read TGTGCCAGCAGCCAAGAGGAACAGGGGTCCTACGAGCAGTACTTC. Full variable domain (remainder filled in from reference TRBV7-9 and TRBJ2-7): DTGVSQNPRHKITKRGQNVTFRCDPISEHNRLYWYRQTLGQGPEFLTYFQNEAQLEKSRLLSDRFSAERPKGSFSTLEIQRTEQGDSAMYLCASSQEEQGSYEQYFGPGTRLTVT.

The table lists this clone with a few counts. The rearrangement joins TRBV23-1 to TRBJ2-7; D is undetermined. TRBV23-1 is noted as an ORF with a role that remains uncertain. Trimming left V 8 bases short and J 6 bases short, with 17 bases between. CDR3 length equals 13 residues. The CDR3 DNA reads TGCGCCAGCCCACTCACCTGGCGGAGCGAGCAGTACTTC. As protein: CASPLTWRSEQYF.

V is TRBV5-1 and J is TRBJ1-1; D gene uncertain. The CDR3 is made up of 14 amino acids. Germline-derived CDR1 and CDR2 are SGHRS and YFSETQ. V lost 2 bases to trimming and J lost 1 base, with 9 bases between them. DNA for the CDR3: TGCGCCAGCAGCTTCGATTGGGGGAACACTGAAGCTTTCTTT. The encoded protein is CASSFDWGNTEAFF.

The CDR3 spells CASSLTAGAYEQYF. DNA for the CDR3: TGCGCCAGCAGCTTGACCGCGGGAGCCTACGAGCAGTACTTC. The chain links TRBV5-1 to TRBJ2-7; the match to TRBD2 covers 7 bases. Germline-derived CDR1 and CDR2 are SGHRS and YFSETQ. V shed 1 base and J 2 bases; nucleotides not matched to a gene: 3. The CDR3 has 14 amino acids.

This rearrangement joins TRBV6-1 to TRBJ1-5; D possibly corresponds to TRBD1 (5 bases). Germline V gene sequence: CDR1 MNHNS, CDR2 SASEGT. The V and J ends lost 5 bases and 1 base respectively, with 6 bases between them. The CDR3 has 13 amino acids. The CDR3 bases are TGTGCCAGCAGTTGGGGGAGCAATCAGCCCCAGCATTTT. This codes for CASSWGSNQPQHF.

V and J are TRBV4-3 and TRBJ1-2, with D uncertain. Between the trimmed V and J ends, which lost 1 base and 1 base, there was a span of 13 bases. This CDR3 is built from 16 residues. CDR1 and CDR2 from the germline V gene are LGHNA and YSLEER. The CDR3 reads CASSQALTRNNYGYTF. The CDR3 DNA is TGCGCCAGCAGCCAAGCCCTGACACGAAATAACTATGGCTACACCTTC.

On this clone: Relative to the germline gene, one junction end is altered; a read error may explain this. The chain recombines TRBV10-3 with TRBJ2-3; D call uncertain. This CDR3 region has 15 residues. Germline V gene sequence: CDR1 ENHRY, CDR2 SYGVKD. The CDR3 here is CAISVNPLSRDTQYF. The CDR3 nucleotides are TGTGCCATCAGTGTTAATCCCCTTAGCAGAGATACGCAGTATTTT.

The chain has TRBV7-2 and TRBJ2-7, with D perhaps matching TRBD1 or TRBD2 (5 bases each). This CDR3 contains 14 residues. V was shortened by 5 bases and J by 4 bases, with 15 bases between the two germline ends. CDR1 and CDR2 from the germline V gene are SGHTA and FQGNSA. CDR3: CASSAGTAVYEQYF. In DNA form, the CDR3 reads TGTGCCAGCAGCGCAGGGACGGCCGTATACGAGCAGTACTTC.

This chain joins TRBV30 and TRBJ1-1; 8 bases are a match to TRBD1. V dropped 4 bases and J dropped 5; count of bases not matched to a gene: 6. The CDR3 runs to 13 residues. Germline V lookup: CDR1 GTSNPN, CDR2 SVGIG (reference sequence). DNA of the CDR3: TGTGCCTGGACCAAAGACAGGGGTACTGAAGCTTTCTTT. Its translation is CAWTKDRGTEAFF.

The sample holds a few counts of this clone. This rearrangement joins TRBV19 to TRBJ1-5, with unresolved D. Germline assignment: CDR1 LNHDA and CDR2 SQIVND (reference sequence). The CDR3 spans 15 residues. V was pared by 5 bases and J by 6 bases, with 17 bases between. In nucleotides, the CDR3 is TGTGCCAGTAGTGGGGAACAGTCAGATTTTCAGCCCCAGCATTTT. Translating gives CASSGEQSDFQPQHF.

This rearrangement joins TRBV5-6 to TRBJ2-7; 8 nucleotides line up with TRBD2. The CDR3 sequence is 16 residues long. V was pared by 0 bases and J by 3 bases, with 8 bases of the junction left unmatched. The V gene's germline CDR1 is SGHDT and CDR2 YYEEEE. The CDR3 is CASSLAWRGAIYEQYF. Written as DNA, the CDR3 is TGTGCCAGCAGCTTGGCGTGGCGGGGGGCGATCTACGAGCAGTACTTC.

V gene TRBV6-5 combines with J gene TRBJ1-4; D unclear. Germline CDR1 MNHEY, CDR2 SVGAGI. The CDR3 is made up of 14 amino acids. V was pared by 6 bases and J by 4 bases, with 12 bases between. In nucleotides, the CDR3 is TGTGCCAGCAGCCCCTCGGGGTTTAATGAAAAACTGTTTTTT. It specifies CASSPSGFNEKLFF.

The DNA for the CDR3 is TGTGCCAGCAGCCAAGATGGAGGGGTGAATCAGCCCCAGCATTTT. As protein: CASSQDGGVNQPQHF. The J gene is TRBJ1-5, the V gene TRBV14; possibly TRBD1 for D (5 bases). Germline V gives CDR1 SGHDN, CDR2 FVKESK. This CDR3 contains 15 residues. V lost 0 bases, J lost 4 bases, and 10 bases lay in between.

This clone was picked up a small number of times. This chain links TRBV28 with TRBJ2-7; D perhaps matches TRBD2 (6 bases). This CDR3 contains 11 residues. Germline assignment: CDR1 MDHEN and CDR2 SYDVKM. V gave up 7 bases and J gave up 9 bases, with 13 bases separating them. Here the CDR3 reads CASTDAGRQYF. CDR3 sequence (DNA): TGTGCCAGCACCGATGCGGGACGGCAGTACTTC.